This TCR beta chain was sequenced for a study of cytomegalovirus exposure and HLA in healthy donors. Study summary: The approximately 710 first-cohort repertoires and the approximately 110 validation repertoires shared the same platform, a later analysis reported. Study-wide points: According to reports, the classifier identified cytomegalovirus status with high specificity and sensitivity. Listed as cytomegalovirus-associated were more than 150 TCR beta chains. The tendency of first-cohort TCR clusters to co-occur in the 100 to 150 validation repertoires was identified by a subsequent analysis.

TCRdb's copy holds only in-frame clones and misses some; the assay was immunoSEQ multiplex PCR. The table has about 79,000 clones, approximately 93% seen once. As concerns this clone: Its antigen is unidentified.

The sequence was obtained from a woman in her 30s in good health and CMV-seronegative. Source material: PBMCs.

Here the CDR3 reads CASSLQKNTEAFF. The CDR3 nucleotides read TGTGCCAGCAGCCTCCAGAAGAACACTGAAGCTTTCTTT. The chain employs TRBV7-2 and TRBJ1-1; D unresolved. V shed 5 bases and J shed 1 base, with 8 bases lying between them. CDR1 is SGHTA, CDR2 FQGNSA, per germline. This CDR3 has 13 residues. The full variable domain, completed using reference TRBV7-2 and TRBJ1-1, is GAGVSQSPSNKVTEKGKDVELRCDPISGHTALYWYRQSLGQGLEFLIYFQGNSAPDKSGLPSDRFSAERTGGSVSTLTIQRTQQEDSAVYLCASSLQKNTEAFFGQGTRLTVV.